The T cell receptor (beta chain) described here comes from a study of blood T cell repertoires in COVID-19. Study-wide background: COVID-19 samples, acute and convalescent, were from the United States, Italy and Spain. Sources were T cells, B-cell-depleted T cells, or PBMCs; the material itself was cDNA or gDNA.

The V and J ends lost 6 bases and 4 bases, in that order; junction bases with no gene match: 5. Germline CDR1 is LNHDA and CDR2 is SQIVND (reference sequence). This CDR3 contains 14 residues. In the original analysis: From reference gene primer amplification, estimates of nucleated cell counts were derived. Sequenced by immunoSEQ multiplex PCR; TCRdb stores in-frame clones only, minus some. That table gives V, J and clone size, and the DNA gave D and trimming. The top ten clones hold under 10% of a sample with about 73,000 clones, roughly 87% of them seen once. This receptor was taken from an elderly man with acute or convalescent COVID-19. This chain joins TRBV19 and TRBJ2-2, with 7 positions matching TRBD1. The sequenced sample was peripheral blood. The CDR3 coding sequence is TGTGCCAGTAGGTTCGGACAGGCCACCGGGGAGCTGTTTTTT. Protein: CASRFGQATGELFF. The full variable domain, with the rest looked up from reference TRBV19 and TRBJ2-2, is DGGITQSPKYLFRKEGQNVTLSCEQNLNHDAMYWYRQDPGQGLRLIYYSQIVNDFQKGDIAEGYSVSREKKESFPLTVTSAQKNPTAFYLCASRFGQATGELFFGEGSRLTVL.